This T cell receptor beta chain was found in a study of T-cell reconstitution after alpha-beta-depleted transplantation in children. In this sample, this clonotype is medium-sized (0.01 to 0.1%). Trimming took off 5 bases at V and 2 bases at J, with 14 bases between the two ends. From germline, CDR1 is SGHRS and CDR2 YFSETQ. The CDR3 covers 14 residues. Unique molecular identifiers were built into the TCRbeta library. TCRdb re-derived calls from the PCR reads in MiXCR, one entry per CDR3 protein. This sample yields 500,000 to 600,000 distinct CDR3 sequences, of which roughly 18% are seen a single time; less than 4% belongs to the top ten.

The V and J genes are TRBV5-1 and TRBJ2-7; TRBD1 is a possible D gene (6 bases). The source material was PBMCs from the stem cell graft donor, sampled from the stem cell graft. The clonotype was recovered from a human donor who donated a stem cell graft to a child with acute lymphoblastic leukemia. The CDR3 here is CASSSGTLTYEQYF. CDR3 nucleotide sequence: TGCGCCAGCAGTTCCGGGACACTGACCTACGAGCAGTACTTC.